The next 9 T cell receptor beta chains were all read from a single sample in a study of CD8+CD57+ T cells in acquired aplastic anemia. Genomic DNA, serving as template, underwent TCR beta VDJ and CDR3 profiling. MiXCR, run by TCRdb on the reads, gives a single entry per CDR3 protein. This table holds 80,000 to 100,000 distinct CDR3 sequences, about 63% found once. Before being chosen for sequencing, patients had shown CD8+CD57+ cell expansion by flow cytometry. Sequencing was performed on sorted CD4+, CD8+, or CD8+CD57+ T cells (not recorded which) from PBMCs. Receptor source: a human donor with aplastic anemia.

The CDR3 reads CSVRKQGSFYEQYF. Written as DNA, the CDR3 is TGCAGCGTTCGAAAACAGGGGAGTTTCTACGAGCAGTACTTC. This chain connects TRBV29-1 to TRBJ2-7; TRBD1 agrees at 7 bases. The CDR3 loop spans 14 amino acids. Trimming removed 5 bases from V and 3 bases from J; junction bases left unmatched: 10. Germline V lookup: CDR1 SQVTM, CDR2 ANQGSEA.

The genes are TRBV7-2 and TRBJ1-1; D remains unclear. Looked up from germline, CDR1 is SGHTA and CDR2 is FQGNSA. With 5 bases removed from V and 3 bases from J, the gap between germline ends came to 10 bases. This CDR3 spans 13 amino acids. CDR3 region: CASSDLTYTEAFF. The DNA of the CDR3 is TGTGCCAGCAGCGATCTGACGTACACTGAAGCTTTCTTT.

This clonotype was seen ten or more times. The chain is built from TRBV27 and TRBJ1-1; 10 bases align to TRBD1. This CDR3 contains 15 residues. V gave up 4 bases and J gave up 1 base; unmatched junction bases: 3. The germline V gene has CDR1 MNHEY and CDR2 SMNVEV (reference sequence). In DNA, the CDR3 is TGTGCCAGCAGTTCCCGACAGGGGGCGAACACTGAAGCTTTCTTT. This gives the protein CASSSRQGANTEAFF.

Points on this clonotype: The junction differs from germline at one of its ends, possibly a read error. The V gene is TRBV7-8, the J gene TRBJ2-7; 7 nucleotides match TRBD2. The CDR3 runs 15 residues. Looked up from germline, CDR1 is SGHVS and CDR2 is FQNEAQ. The CDR3: CVSSLVGRGNNEQYF. CDR3 in DNA: TGTGTCAGCAGCTTAGTAGGGCGGGGGAACAACGAGCAGTACTTC.

This clonotype has only a few counts. DNA for the CDR3: TGCAGCGTTGGTCATCCGGACATATGGAACACTGAAGCTTTCTTT. This codes for CSVGHPDIWNTEAFF. This sequence joins TRBV29-1 and TRBJ1-1, with D possibly TRBD1 on 5 matching bases. The germline V and J ends were trimmed by 4 bases and 1 base, with 16 bases remaining between them. CDR1 SQVTM and CDR2 ANQGSEA come from the germline V gene. The CDR3 length is 15 residues.

J is TRBJ1-5 and V is TRBV29-1, with D unresolved. The germline CDR1 and CDR2 sequences are SQVTM and ANQGSEA. The CDR3 has 14 residues. V lost 4 bases, J lost 5 bases, and 15 bases lay in between. The CDR3 is CSVVVGGLDQPQHF. CDR3 sequence (DNA): TGCAGCGTTGTAGTCGGAGGGCTTGATCAGCCCCAGCATTTT.

V usage is TRBV7-9 and J usage is TRBJ2-5, with D perhaps TRBD1 (6 bases). Per germline, CDR1 SEHNR and CDR2 FQNEAQ (reference sequence). The ends were cut back, 5 bases at V and 3 bases at J, with 19 bases in the middle. The CDR3 sequence is 16 residues long. The CDR3 DNA sequence: TGTGCCAGCAGCCATTCGATGGGGGCGCGGAAAGAGACCCAGTACTTC. Translation gives CASSHSMGARKETQYF.

The rearrangement uses TRBV20-1 and TRBJ2-5; D gene uncertain. With 2 bases removed from V and 2 bases from J, the gap between germline ends came to 9 bases. The CDR3 totals 13 residues. The germline V gene encodes CDR1 DFQATT and CDR2 SNEGSKA (reference sequence). CDR3 region: CSARTHQQETQYF. The DNA for the CDR3 is TGCAGTGCTAGAACGCATCAACAAGAGACCCAGTACTTC.

This clonotype was detected many times. This chain connects TRBV11-2 to TRBJ2-5, with D possibly being TRBD2 (5 bases). There are 15 residues in the CDR3. Between the trimmed V and J ends, which lost 3 bases and 2 bases, there was a span of 13 bases. Germline V gene sequence: CDR1 SGHAT, CDR2 FQNNGV. The CDR3 loop reads CASSFTAVIQETQYF. CDR3 nucleotides: TGTGCCAGCAGCTTCACAGCGGTGATTCAAGAGACCCAGTACTTC.